This entry lists 9 T cell receptor beta chains sequenced from one sample in a study of shared clonotypes between healthy human individuals. Terminally differentiated effector memory CD45RA+ cells were left out of the naive CD8 fraction, which was CD45RO-negative and positively selected for CCR7. The data were produced by immunoSEQ multiplex PCR, yet TCRdb's version contains in-frame clones alone and is incomplete. The sample contains about 2 million clones, about 95% of which appear only once. The sequencing input was naive CD8+ T cells sorted from blood. The receptors come from a man between 18 and 29 years old in good health.

V and J are TRBV6-6 and TRBJ2-2; D ambiguous. Germline CDR1 reads MNHNY; CDR2 reads SVGAGI (reference sequence). V lost 9 bases and J 0 bases, leaving 8 bases between the germline ends. CDR3 size: 13 residues. Here the CDR3 DNA reads TGTGCCAGTTGGATCACGAACACCGGGGAGCTGTTTTTT. Protein product: CASWITNTGELFF.

The chain recombines TRBV10-2 with TRBJ2-7; the D gene is possibly TRBD1 (6 bases). Germline-derived CDR1 and CDR2 are WSHSY and SAAADI. The CDR3 contains 16 residues. V was shortened by 3 bases and J by 0 bases, with 15 bases between the two germline ends. The CDR3 DNA is TGCGCCAGCAGTGACGTAACAGGGAAGAGCTCCTACGAGCAGTACTTC. This sequence encodes CASSDVTGKSSYEQYF.

This sequence joins TRBV7-9 and TRBJ1-5; D remains ambiguous. There are 15 residues in the CDR3. The germline CDR1 and CDR2 sequences are SEHNR and FQNEAQ (reference sequence). Trimming shortened V by 4 bases and J by 0 bases, and 10 bases separated the two germline ends. Written as DNA, the CDR3 is TGTGCCAGCAGCTCCGCAGTGGATAGCAATCAGCCCCAGCATTTT. This translates into CASSSAVDSNQPQHF.

The chain is built from TRBV30 and TRBJ1-1; 7 bases align to TRBD1. The junction had 6 bases not matched to a gene; V was cut back by 5 bases and J by 3 bases. Per germline, CDR1 GTSNPN and CDR2 SVGIG (reference sequence). CDR3 length equals 13 residues. CDR3 in amino acids: CAWEPTGDTEAFF. CDR3 sequence (DNA): TGTGCCTGGGAACCTACAGGGGACACTGAAGCTTTCTTT. The full variable domain, its missing parts supplied by reference TRBV30 and TRBJ1-1, is SQTIHQWPATLVQPVGSPLSLECTVEGTSNPNLYWYRQAAGRGLQLLFYSVGIGQISSEVPQNLSASRPQDRQFILSSKKLLLSDSGFYLCAWEPTGDTEAFFGQGTRLTVV.

The chain combines TRBV27 with TRBJ1-2, with 8 nucleotides matching TRBD1. Germline CDR1 MNHEY, CDR2 SMNVEV (reference sequence). The ends lost 0 bases at V and 3 bases at J; junction bases unmatched: 6. The CDR3 consists of 16 residues. The CDR3 sequence is CASSLSTGEKDYGYTF. The CDR3 DNA sequence: TGTGCCAGCAGTTTATCGACAGGGGAAAAAGACTATGGCTACACCTTC.

This clone was detected once. The chain employs TRBV2 and TRBJ2-2; unclear D gene. The CDR3 loop spans 15 amino acids. The V gene's germline CDR1 is SNHLY and CDR2 FYNNEI. With 4 bases removed from V and 1 base from J, the gap between germline ends came to 10 bases. The CDR3, as DNA: TGTGCCAGCAGTGGATCTGGCAGGAACACCGGGGAGCTGTTTTTT. Protein sequence: CASSGSGRNTGELFF.

This chain joins TRBV15 and TRBJ2-3, with D maybe TRBD2 (5 bases). Per germline, CDR1 LNHNV and CDR2 YYDKDF (reference sequence). This CDR3 has 14 residues. Trimming left V 1 base short and J 4 bases short, with 9 bases between. CDR3 in DNA: TGTGCCACCAGCAGAGCGGGGTCCCCAGATACGCAGTATTTT. It is translated as CATSRAGSPDTQYF.

This chain connects TRBV14 to TRBJ2-2; D call uncertain. Germline CDR1 reads SGHDN; CDR2 reads FVKESK. V was shortened by 2 bases and J by 6 bases, with 16 bases between the two germline ends. The CDR3 has 16 amino acids. CDR3 residues: CASSQLGQTNPGELFF. The CDR3 DNA sequence: TGTGCCAGCAGCCAACTAGGTCAGACCAACCCCGGGGAGCTGTTTTTT.

V usage is TRBV28 and J usage is TRBJ1-4; tentatively, D is TRBD1 (5 bases). The V end was cut by 5 bases, the J end by 6 bases, with 19 bases between. This CDR3 region has 16 residues. The germline V gene has CDR1 MDHEN and CDR2 SYDVKM. CDR3: CASSGRGRESDEKLFF. CDR3 nucleotide sequence: TGTGCCAGCAGTGGACGAGGCAGGGAAAGTGATGAAAAACTGTTTTTT.